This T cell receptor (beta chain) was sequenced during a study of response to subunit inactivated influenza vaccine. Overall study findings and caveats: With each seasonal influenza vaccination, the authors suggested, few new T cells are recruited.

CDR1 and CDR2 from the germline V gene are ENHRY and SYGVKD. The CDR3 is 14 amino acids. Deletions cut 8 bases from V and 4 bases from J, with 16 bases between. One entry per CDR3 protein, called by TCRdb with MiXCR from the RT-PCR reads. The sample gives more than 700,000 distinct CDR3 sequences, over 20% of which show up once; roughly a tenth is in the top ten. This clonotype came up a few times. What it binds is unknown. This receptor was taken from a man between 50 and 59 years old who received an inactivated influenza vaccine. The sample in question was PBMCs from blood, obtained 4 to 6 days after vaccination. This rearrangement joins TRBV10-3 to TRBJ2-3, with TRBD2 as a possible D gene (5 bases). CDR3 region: CAISPPGLADTQYF. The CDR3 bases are TGTGCCATCTCTCCACCGGGGTTAGCAGATACGCAGTATTTT.